This T cell receptor (beta chain) is drawn from a study of control samples from healthy donors and cancer patients. The protocol was immunoSEQ multiplex PCR, while the TCRdb copy is restricted to in-frame clones and leaves out a portion. In the table there are tens of thousands of clones, approximately 86% of which are singletons. CDR3 length: 18 amino acids. CDR1 and CDR2 (germline): SGHRS, YFSETQ. With 0 bases removed from V and 2 bases from J, the gap between germline ends came to 21 bases. This sequence joins TRBV5-1 and TRBJ2-7, with D maybe TRBD2 (7 bases). The specimen was blood. The receptor's source is a man aged 25 to 40 in good health. CDR3 region: CASSLDVGGGANPYEQYF. The CDR3 DNA is TGCGCCAGCAGCTTGGATGTCGGTGGGGGGGCCAATCCCTACGAGCAGTACTTC. Full variable domain (missing parts from reference TRBV5-1 and TRBJ2-7): KAGVTQTPRYLIKTRGQQVTLSCSPISGHRSVSWYQQTPGQGLQFLFEYFSETQRNKGNFPGRFSGRQFSNSRSEMNVSTLELGDSALYLCASSLDVGGGANPYEQYFGPGTRLTVT.